The present T cell receptor beta chain was sequenced within a study of T-cell reconstitution after alpha-beta-depleted transplantation in children. Findings and caveats of the study: From newly produced T cells came most of the T-cell counts and diversity one year after transplant.

On this clonotype itself: The antigen is unknown.

Using unique molecular identifiers, the investigators prepared the TCRbeta library. A single record per CDR3 protein comes from TCRdb applying MiXCR to the PCR reads. The sample contains hundreds of thousands of distinct CDR3 sequences, roughly 8.3% of which appear only once. Per the germline V gene, CDR1 is KGHSH and CDR2 is LQKENI. Trimming took off 2 bases at V and 6 bases at J, with 2 bases between the two ends. The CDR3 length is 11 residues. The source is a male patient under 10 years old who had a stem cell transplant for acute myeloid leukemia, so the T cells may come from the graft donor. The chain recombines TRBV18 with TRBJ2-1; D not resolved. The sample in question was PBMCs, mostly from graft donor cells, obtained 360 days after TCRalphabeta/CD19-depleted stem cell transplant. CDR3 sequence reads: CASSPINEQFF. In nucleotides, the CDR3 is TGTGCCAGCTCACCAATCAATGAGCAGTTCTTC.